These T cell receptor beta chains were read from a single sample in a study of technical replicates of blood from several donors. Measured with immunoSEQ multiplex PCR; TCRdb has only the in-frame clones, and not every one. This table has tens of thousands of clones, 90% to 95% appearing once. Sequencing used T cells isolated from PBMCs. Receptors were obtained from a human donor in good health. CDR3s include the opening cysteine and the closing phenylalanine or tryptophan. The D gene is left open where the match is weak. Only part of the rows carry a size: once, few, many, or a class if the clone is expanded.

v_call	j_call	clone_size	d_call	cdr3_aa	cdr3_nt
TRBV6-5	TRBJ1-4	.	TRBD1	CASSYVGQVFEKLFF	TGTGCCAGCAGTTACGTGGGACAGGTTTTTGAAAAACTGTTTTTT
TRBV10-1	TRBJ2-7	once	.	CASSDGGSSYEQYF	TGCGCCAGCAGTGACGGGGGAAGCTCCTACGAGCAGTACTTC
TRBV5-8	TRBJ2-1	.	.	CASSIGGTPSYNEQFF	TGTGCCAGCTCGATTGGGGGGACCCCCTCCTACAATGAGCAGTTCTTC
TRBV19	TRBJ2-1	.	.	CASSIVQGPGSNEQFF	TGTGCCAGTAGTATAGTTCAGGGGCCGGGGAGCAATGAGCAGTTCTTC
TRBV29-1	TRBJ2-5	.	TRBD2	CSFLLAEETQYF	TGCAGCTTTCTCCTAGCGGAAGAGACCCAGTACTTC
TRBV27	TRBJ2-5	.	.	CASSSWGADQETQYF	TGTGCCAGCAGTTCCTGGGGCGCCGATCAAGAGACCCAGTACTTC
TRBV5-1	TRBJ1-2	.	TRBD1	CASSLWTGDNYGYTF	TGCGCCAGCAGCTTGTGGACAGGGGATAACTATGGCTACACCTTC
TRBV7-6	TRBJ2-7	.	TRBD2	CASSPGLAVTYEQYF	TGTGCCAGCAGCCCCGGACTAGCGGTTACCTACGAGCAGTACTTC
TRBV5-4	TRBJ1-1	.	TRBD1	CASSPGTVTGGAFF	TGTGCCAGCAGCCCCGGGACAGTGACTGGGGGAGCTTTCTTT
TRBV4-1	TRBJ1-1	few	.	CASSQLLSERNSGKNTEAFF	TGCGCCAGCAGCCAATTACTTTCCGAGCGGAACTCGGGCAAGAACACTGAAGCTTTCTTT
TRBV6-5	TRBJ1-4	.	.	CASSYSGEDLEKLFF	TGTGCCAGCAGTTATTCGGGGGAGGATTTGGAAAAACTGTTTTTT
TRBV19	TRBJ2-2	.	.	CASSEQGVAGELFF	TGTGCCAGTAGTGAACAGGGTGTCGCCGGGGAGCTGTTTTTT
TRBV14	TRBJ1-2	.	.	CASSQDTYGYTF	TGTGCCAGCAGCCAAGACACTTATGGCTACACCTTC
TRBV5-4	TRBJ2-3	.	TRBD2	CASSLGTSGSSTDTQYF	TGTGCCAGCAGCTTGGGGACTAGCGGTTCTAGCACAGATACGCAGTATTTT
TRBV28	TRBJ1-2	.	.	CASSTYRAGYGYTF	TGTGCCAGCAGTACATACAGGGCTGGCTATGGCTACACCTTC
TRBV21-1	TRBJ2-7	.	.	CASSIRLAGEYEQYF	TGTGCCAGCAGCATAAGACTAGCGGGAGAATACGAGCAGTACTTC
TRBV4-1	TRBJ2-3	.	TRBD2	CASSRETSGNAHTQYF	TGCGCCAGCAGCCGGGAGACTAGCGGGAATGCGCATACGCAGTATTTT
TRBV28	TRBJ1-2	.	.	CASRPTGLDGYTF	TGTGCCAGCAGACCCACAGGGTTGGATGGCTACACCTTC